What follows describes a single T cell receptor (beta chain). The junction does not match germline at one end; this may be a read error. The source of the sample is a study of shared clonotypes between healthy human individuals. Study details: CD8 memory received one plate per donor, CD8 naive two, CD4 memory three and CD4 naive three.

The CDR3 has 14 residues. Germline V gene data show CDR1 as SSHAT and CDR2 as FNYEAQ (reference sequence). At a deep level, the assay was run. Profiling relied on immunoSEQ multiplex PCR, and the TCRdb table lists in-frame clones only, not all of them. The sample lists some 2 million clones, around 95% occurring once. Sequences were obtained from naive CD4+ T cells sorted from blood. Subset given: CD45RA+ positively selected. The chain is built from TRBV7-7 and TRBJ2-5, with 9 positions matching TRBD2. This clonotype was sampled from a man younger than 30 in good health. Here the CDR3 DNA reads TGTGCTAGCAGCTCTATAGCGGGGGAAGAGACCCAGTACTTC. Its protein product is CASSSIAGEETQYF.